Each of the 8 T cell receptor beta chains below was sequenced from the same sample in a study of cytomegalovirus exposure and HLA in healthy donors. The PCR contained 60 Vbeta and 13 Jbeta primers. Sequencing was performed with immunoSEQ multiplex PCR; in TCRdb, only in-frame clones are kept and a portion is missing. The table has about 94,000 clones, about three fifths seen once. The sample comprised PBMCs. The source is a man aged 30 to 39 in good health and CMV-seronegative.

The chain recombines TRBV30 with TRBJ1-1, with D unresolved. The CDR3 totals 13 residues. Trimming left V 2 bases short and J 7 bases short, with 14 bases between. Germline loops: CDR1 GTSNPN, CDR2 SVGIG (reference sequence). The CDR3 protein is CAWSSRWAGEAFF. The CDR3 DNA follows: TGTGCCTGGAGTTCCCGATGGGCGGGTGAAGCTTTCTTT.

CDR3 nucleotides: TGTGCCAGCGGGACATCCGGCCCCTACGAGCAGTACTTC. Encoded protein: CASGTSGPYEQYF. The genes are TRBV28 and TRBJ2-7; D perhaps matches TRBD1 (6 bases). The germline V gene has CDR1 MDHEN and CDR2 SYDVKM. The CDR3 consists of 13 residues. V was trimmed by 8 bases and J by 2 bases, leaving 13 bases between them. Full variable domain (outside the CDR3, taken from reference TRBV28 and TRBJ2-7): DVKVTQSSRYLVKRTGEKVFLECVQDMDHENMFWYRQDPGLGLRLIYFSYDVKMKEKGDIPEGYSVSREKKERFSLILESASTNQTSMYLCASGTSGPYEQYFGPGTRLTVT.

The V and J genes are TRBV6-1 and TRBJ1-2, with 7 bases that match TRBD1. From germline, CDR1 is MNHNS and CDR2 SASEGT. The CDR3 consists of 15 residues. The ends lost 5 bases at V and 2 bases at J; junction bases unmatched: 8. The CDR3 loop is CASSNRGHLNYGYTF. The CDR3 DNA is TGTGCCAGCAGTAACAGGGGACACCTCAACTATGGCTACACCTTC.

The J gene is TRBJ2-7, the V gene TRBV5-1, with a weak D call TRBD1 (6 bases). Germline V lookup: CDR1 SGHRS, CDR2 YFSETQ. Trimming shortened V by 3 bases and J by 2 bases, and 12 bases separated the two germline ends. The CDR3 sequence is 14 residues long. The CDR3 reads CASSSTGNTYEQYF. Written as DNA, the CDR3 is TGCGCCAGCAGCTCGACAGGAAACACCTACGAGCAGTACTTC. Using reference TRBV5-1 and TRBJ2-7 for the parts outside the CDR3, the full variable domain is KAGVTQTPRYLIKTRGQQVTLSCSPISGHRSVSWYQQTPGQGLQFLFEYFSETQRNKGNFPGRFSGRQFSNSRSEMNVSTLELGDSALYLCASSSTGNTYEQYFGPGTRLTVT.

This chain links TRBV11-3 with TRBJ2-3, with TRBD2 as a possible D gene (5 bases). The ends were cut back, 4 bases at V and 5 bases at J, with 10 bases in the middle. The germline CDR1 and CDR2 sequences are SGHNT and YENEEA. The CDR3 length is 13 residues. CDR3 sequence: CASSSTGKDTQYF. CDR3 nucleotide sequence: TGTGCCAGCAGCTCGACGGGGAAAGATACGCAGTATTTT. The variable domain in full, with the rest retrieved from reference TRBV11-3 and TRBJ2-3, is EAGVVQSPRYKIIEKKQPVAFWCNPISGHNTLYWYLQNLGQGPELLIRYENEEAVDDSQLPKDRFSAERLKGVDSTLKIQPAELGDSAVYLCASSSTGKDTQYFGPGTRLTVL.

This clone occurred a few times. The CDR3 coding sequence is TGCGCCAGCAGCGTAACTAGCGGGGACACCGGGGAGCTGTTTTTT. This gives the protein CASSVTSGDTGELFF. The V gene is TRBV5-1, the J gene TRBJ2-2; 10 bases are a match to TRBD2. The J segment lost 3 bases and the V segment lost 4 bases, leaving 3 bases of the junction unmatched. Per germline, CDR1 SGHRS and CDR2 YFSETQ. The CDR3 sequence is 15 residues long.

The chain links TRBV10-3 to TRBJ2-7; TRBD2 aligns across 10 bases. Germline V gene sequence: CDR1 ENHRY, CDR2 SYGVKD. V was clipped by 11 bases and J by 5 bases; unmatched bases: 6. CDR3 length equals 12 residues. The CDR3 protein is CAASSGGDEQYF. Written as DNA, the CDR3 is TGTGCCGCCTCTAGCGGGGGCGACGAGCAGTACTTC.

The sample holds one count of this clone. The V and J genes are TRBV30 and TRBJ2-5; D might be TRBD2 (6 bases). Per the germline V gene, CDR1 is GTSNPN and CDR2 is SVGIG (reference sequence). Deletions cut 1 base from V and 9 bases from J, with 18 bases between. This CDR3 is 14 amino acids long. The CDR3 here is CAWSGLGAPRAQYF. The CDR3, as DNA: TGTGCCTGGAGTGGACTAGGGGCACCTCGGGCCCAGTACTTC.